This T cell receptor beta chain is drawn from a study of cytomegalovirus exposure and HLA in healthy donors. The approximately 120-subject validation cohort, separate from the approximately 660-subject first cohort, included the donors. The method was immunoSEQ multiplex PCR; TCRdb's version includes in-frame clones alone and lacks a portion of them. The table lists a few hundred thousand clones, 90% of them singletons. The V and J ends lost 1 base and 5 bases respectively, with 15 bases between them. The germline CDR1 and CDR2 sequences are LGHNA and YSLEER. The CDR3 runs to 15 residues. Sequenced input: PBMCs. This sequence joins TRBV4-3 and TRBJ2-7; weak D call: TRBD2 (6 bases). This receptor was obtained from a woman in her twenties or thirties in good health and CMV-seronegative. Here the CDR3 reads CASSQGATSIDEQYF. DNA for the CDR3: TGCGCCAGCAGCCAAGGGGCCACTAGCATCGACGAGCAGTACTTC.